This T cell receptor (beta chain) was profiled in a study of T cell responses to AZD1222 COVID-19 vaccine. Germline CDR1 is MNHEY and CDR2 is SVGAGI. The V and J ends lost 0 bases and 8 bases respectively, with 13 bases between them. The length of the CDR3 is 14 residues. With regard to this clone: Its target is not known.

The assay was immunoSEQ multiplex PCR, and TCRdb's table has in-frame clones only and misses some. The data show 120,000 to 150,000 clones, with 88% seen just once and under 3.5% held by the top ten. Findings and caveats of the study: Increases in Spike-specific TCR breadth and depth were seen after two AZD1222 doses. Repertoire samples came only from after the peak T cell response. There were mostly white British donors and more females than males, and clonal diversity was possibly underestimated. Baseline seropositivity characterized only a handful of AZD1222 recipients.

This clonotype was sampled from an adult in good health. This specimen was peripheral blood, taken on day 0 of AZD1222 vaccination. The chain couples TRBV6-5 to TRBJ1-1; D gene ambiguous. This CDR3 is CASSYSGRGLEAFF. CDR3 bases: TGTGCCAGCAGTTACTCAGGGCGGGGATTAGAAGCTTTCTTT.